Listed below are T cell receptor beta chains from one sample, sequenced in a study of OX40 agonist ivuxolimab in advanced cancers. The table came from immunoSEQ multiplex PCR; TCRdb's copy has only in-frame clones and leaves some out. The sample includes roughly 62,000 clones, around 85% seen only once; the top ten take over 3.5%. The specimen was CD4+ or CD8+ T cells sorted from blood, collected in a trial of the OX40 agonist ivuxolimab. The source is an adult with an advanced solid tumor such as melanoma, head and neck, liver or kidney cancer. Each CDR3 is given with its conserved first and last residue. A D gene is named only where the DNA matches it firmly. Clone size is given for some rows only: seen once, a few or many times, or a class if the clone is expanded.

V gene	J gene	clone size	D gene	CDR3 protein	CDR3 DNA
TRBV7-7	TRBJ2-1	-	TRBD1	CASSPRQGASYNEQFF	TGTGCTAGCAGCCCCCGACAGGGGGCAAGCTACAATGAGCAGTTCTTC
TRBV4-2	TRBJ1-1	-	TRBD1	CASSQEGQGLSSEAFF	TGTGCCAGCAGCCAAGAGGGACAGGGTCTATCTTCTGAAGCTTTCTTT
TRBV18	TRBJ1-2	-	TRBD1	CASSPRGGGQDGYTF	TGTGCCAGCTCACCACGGGGGGGCGGACAGGATGGCTACACCTTC
TRBV6-1	TRBJ2-5	once	-	CASTAGSQYF	TGTGCCAGCACCGCGGGTTCCCAGTACTTC
TRBV19	TRBJ1-4	few	-	CASSPPHRGNEKLFF	TGTGCCAGTAGTCCTCCCCATAGGGGCAATGAAAAACTGTTTTTT
TRBV5-4	TRBJ2-7	-	-	CASSLGGRGSNYEQYF	TGTGCCAGCAGCTTGGGGGGCCGGGGTTCGAACTACGAGCAGTACTTC
TRBV7-8	TRBJ1-5	-	-	CASTDLWNQPQHF	TGTGCCAGCACTGACCTGTGGAATCAGCCCCAGCATTTT
TRBV29-1	TRBJ2-3	-	TRBD1	CSVATGGATDTQYF	TGCAGCGTTGCGACAGGGGGCGCGACAGATACGCAGTATTTT
TRBV28	TRBJ2-2	-	TRBD1	CASSLPGQHYTGELFF	TGTGCCAGCAGTTTACCGGGACAGCACTACACCGGGGAGCTGTTTTTT
TRBV5-4	TRBJ2-7	-	TRBD1	CASSLTGGPSQQYF	TGTGCCAGCAGCTTGACAGGGGGGCCCTCTCAGCAGTACTTC
TRBV10-3	TRBJ2-5	once	TRBD2	CAISERVAGGEETQYF	TGTGCCATCAGTGAGCGGGTAGCGGGAGGGGAAGAGACCCAGTACTTC
TRBV9	TRBJ2-2	-	-	CASSVGTLNTGELFF	TGTGCCAGCAGCGTCGGGACTTTGAACACCGGGGAGCTGTTTTTT
TRBV28	TRBJ2-7	-	TRBD2	CACLAGGSYEQYF	TGTGCCTGTCTAGCGGGAGGGTCTTACGAGCAGTACTTC
TRBV6-5	TRBJ2-2	-	-	CASSYLGGGELFF	TGTGCCAGCAGTTACCTGGGCGGAGGGGAGCTGTTTTTT
TRBV19	TRBJ2-3	-	TRBD2	CAIPPSRPSGIQDTQYF	TGTGCCATCCCCCCGTCTCGGCCTAGCGGGATACAAGATACGCAGTATTTT
TRBV6-4	TRBJ2-5	-	-	CASQEAGQETQYF	TGTGCCAGCCAAGAGGCAGGGCAAGAGACCCAGTACTTC
TRBV6-5	TRBJ1-2	once	TRBD1	CASRTTGFSYGYTF	TGTGCCAGCAGGACGACAGGGTTCAGCTATGGCTACACCTTC
TRBV5-4	TRBJ2-1	-	-	CASSTYNEQFF	TGTGCCAGCAGCACATACAATGAGCAGTTCTTC
TRBV5-4	TRBJ2-5	-	TRBD2	CASSAPGTSGRRETQYF	TGTGCCAGCAGCGCTCCCGGGACTAGCGGGAGGCGAGAGACCCAGTACTTC
TRBV5-1	TRBJ2-1	-	TRBD2	CASSLVSGSWDEQFF	TGCGCCAGCAGCTTGGTTAGCGGGAGTTGGGATGAGCAGTTCTTC
TRBV21-1	TRBJ2-7	-	-	CASSTRTGACYEQYF	TGTGCCAGCAGCACTCGCACGGGAGCTTGCTACGAGCAGTACTTC
TRBV11-1	TRBJ2-2	-	TRBD2	CASSLRASGGYITGELFF	TGTGCCAGCAGCTTAAGGGCTAGCGGGGGATATATCACCGGGGAGCTGTTTTTT
TRBV28	TRBJ1-6	-	-	CASSFPSSYNSPLHF	TGTGCCAGCAGTTTCCCCAGCTCCTATAATTCACCCCTCCACTTT
TRBV6-5	TRBJ1-1	-	-	CASSYSVRGNTEAFF	TGTGCCAGCAGTTACTCGGTCAGGGGGAACACTGAAGCTTTCTTT
TRBV7-3	TRBJ2-3	-	TRBD1	CASSLGTAKGVISDTQYF	TGTGCCAGCAGCTTAGGGACAGCCAAGGGGGTAATCTCAGATACGCAGTATTTT
TRBV6-1	TRBJ1-5	-	-	CASSPGSPNQPQHF	TGTGCCAGCAGTCCCGGGAGCCCCAATCAGCCCCAGCATTTT
TRBV5-6	TRBJ2-7	few	-	CASSSSYEQYF	TGTGCCAGCAGCTCTTCCTACGAGCAGTACTTC
TRBV19	TRBJ1-2	-	-	CASNGGPPNYGYTF	TGTGCCAGTAATGGGGGCCCACCCAACTATGGCTACACCTTC
TRBV7-9	TRBJ2-1	few	-	CASSSSGRTFGDEQFF	TGTGCCAGCAGCTCATCCGGCAGGACTTTCGGGGATGAGCAGTTCTTC
TRBV2	TRBJ1-6	-	-	CASRGSYNSPLHF	TGTGCCAGCAGGGGCTCCTATAATTCACCCCTCCACTTT
TRBV19	TRBJ1-2	-	TRBD1	CASRPGQGTSYGYTF	TGTGCCAGTAGGCCGGGACAGGGGACTTCCTATGGCTACACCTTC
TRBV5-1	TRBJ2-3	-	TRBD1	CASSLAPGQGSDTQYF	TGCGCCAGCAGCTTGGCCCCGGGACAGGGGTCAGATACGCAGTATTTT
TRBV28	TRBJ1-5	-	TRBD1	CASSIPDRGHQPQHF	TGTGCCAGCAGTATCCCGGACAGGGGGCATCAGCCCCAGCATTTT
TRBV6-1	TRBJ1-1	-	TRBD1	CASWTGLHTEAFF	TGTGCCAGCTGGACAGGGTTGCACACTGAAGCTTTCTTT
TRBV7-3	TRBJ2-1	-	TRBD2	CASSLGLAGEQFF	TGTGCCAGCAGCTTGGGGCTAGCGGGAGAGCAGTTCTTC
TRBV19	TRBJ1-1	-	TRBD1	CASSVQGIGNTEAFF	TGTGCCAGTAGTGTACAGGGGATAGGGAACACTGAAGCTTTCTTT
TRBV6-6	TRBJ2-7	-	TRBD1	CASSYPTGGAGQYF	TGTGCCAGCAGTTACCCGACAGGGGGCGCGGGACAGTACTTC
TRBV2	TRBJ2-5	-	-	CASSWETQYF	TGTGCCAGCTCCTGGGAGACCCAGTACTTC
TRBV5-1	TRBJ2-2	-	-	CASSLALTGELFF	TGCGCCAGCAGCTTGGCGTTAACCGGGGAGCTGTTTTTT
TRBV18	TRBJ2-3	-	TRBD1	CASFPQGEGTDTQYF	TGTGCCAGCTTCCCACAGGGGGAGGGCACAGATACGCAGTATTTT
TRBV7-9	TRBJ1-2	-	-	CASSLELGYTF	TGTGCCAGCAGCTTAGAATTGGGCTACACCTTC
TRBV21-1	TRBJ2-3	-	-	CASSTGGRDTQYF	TGTGCCAGCAGCACGGGGGGTAGGGATACGCAGTATTTT
TRBV19	TRBJ2-1	-	TRBD1	CASSILGQGRSSYNEQFF	TGTGCCAGTAGTATTTTGGGACAGGGGCGTAGCTCCTACAATGAGCAGTTCTTC
TRBV7-9	TRBJ1-3	-	TRBD1	CASSPQGGGGNTIYF	TGTGCCAGCAGCCCCCAGGGGGGCGGTGGAAACACCATATATTTT
TRBV5-1	TRBJ2-7	-	TRBD1	CASSRSDRGNEQYF	TGCGCCAGCAGCCGCTCGGACAGGGGGAACGAGCAGTACTTC
TRBV29-1	TRBJ2-1	-	-	CSVPPREEQFF	TGCAGCGTTCCCCCAAGGGAAGAGCAGTTCTTC
TRBV4-1	TRBJ1-5	-	-	CASMPGDSGGNQPQHF	TGCGCCAGCATGCCGGGAGATTCAGGGGGCAATCAGCCCCAGCATTTT
TRBV6-6	TRBJ1-5	few	TRBD1	CASSQTGGIGQPQHF	TGTGCCAGCAGTCAGACAGGGGGCATTGGTCAGCCCCAGCATTTT
TRBV19	TRBJ2-3	-	TRBD2	CASSTIAGVSDTQYF	TGTGCCAGTAGCACCATAGCGGGGGTATCAGATACGCAGTATTTT
TRBV6-5	TRBJ1-2	once	-	CASSLPGVNYGYTF	TGTGCCAGCAGTCTCCCAGGGGTAAACTATGGCTACACCTTC
TRBV5-4	TRBJ2-7	-	TRBD1	CASSPGQGLYF	TGTGCCAGCAGCCCGGGACAGGGCTTGTACTTC
TRBV15	TRBJ2-1	-	-	CATSALIGGSYNEQFF	TGTGCCACCAGCGCCCTCATAGGGGGGTCCTACAATGAGCAGTTCTTC
TRBV2	TRBJ2-3	-	-	CASSDELASTDTQYF	TGTGCCAGCAGTGATGAACTAGCTAGCACAGATACGCAGTATTTT
TRBV7-2	TRBJ2-3	-	TRBD2	CASSLQTSGGGTDTQYF	TGTGCCAGCAGCCTCCAGACTAGCGGGGGGGGCACAGATACGCAGTATTTT
TRBV2	TRBJ1-1	-	TRBD1	CASRRRTGGTEAFF	TGTGCCAGCAGGAGACGGACAGGGGGAACTGAAGCTTTCTTT
TRBV6-5	TRBJ1-1	-	-	CASSYRFKNTEAFF	TGTGCCAGCAGTTACCGGTTTAAGAACACTGAAGCTTTCTTT
TRBV23-1	TRBJ2-2	-	TRBD2	CASSQTQRGRKTGELFF	TGCGCCAGCAGTCAAACCCAGCGGGGGAGGAAGACCGGGGAGCTGTTTTTT
TRBV13	TRBJ2-1	once	TRBD2	CASSFGLAGGNEQFF	TGTGCCAGCAGCTTTGGACTAGCGGGAGGCAATGAGCAGTTCTTC
TRBV13	TRBJ1-2	-	-	CASSQGRPTSGYTF	TGTGCCAGCAGCCAAGGACGGCCTACGAGTGGCTACACCTTC